The 24 T cell receptor beta chains in this list originate from one sample, sequenced in a study of OX40 agonist ivuxolimab in advanced cancers. Assay used: immunoSEQ multiplex PCR; TCRdb lists only in-frame clones, some missing. The profile covers some 82,000 clones, with about 91% appearing a single time and roughly 2% taken by the ten largest. The specimen was CD4+ or CD8+ T cells sorted from blood, collected in a trial of the OX40 agonist ivuxolimab. Receptors were obtained from an adult with an advanced solid tumor such as melanoma, head and neck, liver or kidney cancer.

This chain links TRBV7-6 with TRBJ2-2; 7 bases line up with TRBD2. This CDR3 is 14 amino acids long. Trimming took 11 bases from V and 0 from J; bases not matched to a gene: 6. CDR1 is SGHVS, CDR2 FNYEAQ, per germline. The CDR3 bases are TGTGCCGTGAGGAGCGGGGCGAACACCGGGGAGCTGTTTTTT. This codes for CAVRSGANTGELFF.

The rearrangement uses TRBV19 and TRBJ2-7; D is uncertain. V was cut by 6 bases and J by 6 bases, with 12 bases left in between. The germline V gene encodes CDR1 LNHDA and CDR2 SQIVND (reference sequence). CDR3 length: 12 amino acids. The CDR3 DNA reads TGTGCCAGTAGCCCAGTGTGGGGCGAGCAGTACTTC. It is translated as CASSPVWGEQYF.

V is TRBV2 and J is TRBJ1-5, with TRBD1 identical over 10 bases. Per germline, CDR1 SNHLY and CDR2 FYNNEI. This CDR3 is built from 14 residues. J was trimmed by 4 bases and V by 3 bases; bases with no gene match: 0. CDR3 protein: CASSEGQGNQPQHF. The CDR3 bases are TGTGCCAGCAGTGAGGGACAGGGGAATCAGCCCCAGCATTTT. Filled out from reference TRBV2 and TRBJ1-5, the complete variable domain reads EPEVTQTPSHQVTQMGQEVILRCVPISNHLYFYWYRQILGQKVEFLVSFYNNEISEKSEIFDDQFSVERPDGSNFTLKIRSTKLEDSAMYFCASSEGQGNQPQHFGDGTRLSIL.

This chain links TRBV28 with TRBJ2-7; D call uncertain. V was cut by 5 bases and J by 3 bases, with 8 bases left in between. Germline loops: CDR1 MDHEN, CDR2 SYDVKM. This CDR3 spans 12 amino acids. CDR3: CASSALLYEQYF. The CDR3, as DNA: TGTGCCAGCAGTGCCCTTCTCTACGAGCAGTACTTC.

This chain joins TRBV6-5 and TRBJ2-3, with a tentative D call TRBD2 (6 bases). This CDR3 is 14 amino acids long. Germline assignment: CDR1 MNHEY and CDR2 SVGAGI. V was cut by 8 bases and J by 5 bases, with 17 bases left in between. The CDR3 loop is CASLTRMGGDTQYF. CDR3 DNA sequence: TGTGCCAGCTTAACGCGGATGGGGGGAGATACGCAGTATTTT.

V usage is TRBV10-3 and J usage is TRBJ1-3, with a tentative D call TRBD1 (5 bases). The CDR3 is 14 amino acids. Trimming cost V 5 bases and J 0 bases, with 8 bases left between them. Germline V gene lookup returns CDR1 ENHRY and CDR2 SYGVKD. Written as DNA, the CDR3 is TGTGCCATCAGTCGGGACGGCTCTGGAAACACCATATATTTT. Translated: CAISRDGSGNTIYF.

The chain links TRBV5-5 to TRBJ2-7; 9 nucleotides agree with TRBD2. The germline gives CDR1 SGHKS, CDR2 YYEKEE (reference sequence). The CDR3 covers 14 residues. V lost 5 bases to trimming and J lost 2 bases; unmatched junction nucleotides: 5. The CDR3 sequence is CASSLAGATYEQYF. Here the CDR3 DNA reads TGTGCCAGCAGTTTAGCGGGAGCTACCTACGAGCAGTACTTC. Based on the CDR3 plus reference TRBV5-5 and TRBJ2-7, the full variable domain is DAGVTQSPTHLIKTRGQQVTLRCSPISGHKSVSWYQQVLGQGPQFIFQYYEKEERGRGNFPDRFSARQFPNYSSELNVNALLLGDSALYLCASSLAGATYEQYFGPGTRLTVT.

The V gene is TRBV5-1, the J gene TRBJ2-1, with a possible D match to TRBD1 (6 bases). Germline loops: CDR1 SGHRS, CDR2 YFSETQ. This CDR3 comprises 16 residues. Trimming cost V 3 bases and J 2 bases, with 15 bases left between them. DNA for the CDR3: TGCGCCAGCAGCTCGACACCAGGGGCGGCCTACAATGAGCAGTTCTTC. Protein sequence: CASSSTPGAAYNEQFF.

V and J are TRBV7-2 and TRBJ1-1; no definite D call. CDR1 SGHTA and CDR2 FQGNSA come from the germline V gene. CDR3 length: 15 residues. Between the trimmed V and J ends, which lost 1 base and 5 bases, there was a span of 14 bases. The CDR3, as DNA: TGTGCCAGCAGCTTAGATGGGGTAGTGGGAACTGAAGCTTTCTTT. Protein sequence: CASSLDGVVGTEAFF.

The rearrangement links TRBV18 to TRBJ2-3; 7 bases match TRBD2. The CDR3 has 13 residues. V shed 3 bases and J 5 bases; nucleotides not matched to a gene: 2. The germline V gene has CDR1 KGHSH and CDR2 LQKENI. CDR3 amino acids: CASSPGLGDTQYF. CDR3 bases: TGTGCCAGCTCACCCGGACTAGGAGATACGCAGTATTTT.

The rearrangement links TRBV19 to TRBJ1-5, with D unclear. Germline-derived CDR1 and CDR2 are LNHDA and SQIVND (reference sequence). The CDR3 has 13 amino acids. Trimming took 0 bases from V and 9 from J, leaving 9 bases between them. CDR3 amino acids: CASSIDHGGPQHF. The CDR3 DNA is TGTGCCAGTAGTATAGATCACGGAGGGCCCCAGCATTTT.

This chain connects TRBV18 to TRBJ2-3; TRBD2 is a possible D gene (6 bases). This CDR3 is built from 15 residues. The V and J ends lost 2 bases and 5 bases respectively, with 14 bases between them. The germline gives CDR1 KGHSH, CDR2 LQKENI. CDR3 DNA: TGTGCCAGCTCACCATCGGGAGCGGAAGAAGATACGCAGTATTTT. Translated, it gives CASSPSGAEEDTQYF.

This clone occurred once. The chain has TRBV7-9 and TRBJ2-7; no firm D call. Germline V gene sequence: CDR1 SEHNR, CDR2 FQNEAQ (reference sequence). The CDR3 length is 12 residues. The V and J ends lost 3 bases and 7 bases respectively, with 10 bases between them. The CDR3 coding sequence is TGTGCCAGCAGCTTGGGGTTATGGGAGCAGTACTTC. Amino acids: CASSLGLWEQYF.

This clone was detected only a few times. The chain has TRBV6-8 and TRBJ1-1; D not resolved. Deletions cut 5 bases from V and 4 bases from J, with 20 bases between. The CDR3 spans 16 residues. Looked up from germline, CDR1 is MNHGY and CDR2 is SAAAGT. The CDR3 region is CASSVRHPTSGTEAFF. CDR3 in DNA: TGTGCCAGCAGTGTGAGGCACCCCACTTCGGGCACTGAAGCTTTCTTT.

J is TRBJ2-3 and V is TRBV5-1, with a weak D call TRBD2 (5 bases). Germline CDR1 is SGHRS and CDR2 is YFSETQ. This CDR3 comprises 16 residues. V lost 0 bases to trimming and J lost 2 bases, with 13 bases between them. The CDR3 region is CASSLVVSEYTDTQYF. Written as DNA, the CDR3 is TGCGCCAGCAGCTTGGTGGTTAGCGAATACACAGATACGCAGTATTTT.

V gene TRBV19 combines with J gene TRBJ1-2; no definite D call. From germline, CDR1 is LNHDA and CDR2 SQIVND (reference sequence). The CDR3 is made up of 17 amino acids. V was cut by 7 bases and J by 2 bases, with 23 bases left in between. DNA of the CDR3: TGTGCCAGTATTCAGGCCGAGGCTCAAGGCCGAAACTATGGCTACACCTTC. It yields the protein CASIQAEAQGRNYGYTF.

The chain joins TRBV5-6 to TRBJ2-5; the match to TRBD1 covers 7 bases. The CDR3 contains 16 residues. CDR1 SGHDT and CDR2 YYEEEE come from the germline V gene. With 2 bases clipped from V and 1 base from J, the junction kept 8 bases outside the gene matches. DNA of the CDR3: TGTGCCAGCAGCTTAGTGACAGGGACCCTCCAAGAGACCCAGTACTTC. It specifies CASSLVTGTLQETQYF.

This clone occurred a few times. The V gene is TRBV6-6, the J gene TRBJ2-1; D gene uncertain. V lost 0 bases and J 3 bases, leaving 9 bases between the germline ends. Germline CDR1 and CDR2: MNHNY and SVGAGI (reference sequence). The CDR3 loop spans 15 amino acids. This CDR3 is CASSYSSAVYNEQFF. In DNA, the CDR3 is TGTGCCAGCAGTTACTCCTCCGCAGTCTACAATGAGCAGTTCTTC.

The chain is built from TRBV28 and TRBJ2-2; 9 bases line up with TRBD1. The CDR3 length is 17 residues. The germline CDR1 and CDR2 sequences are MDHEN and SYDVKM. Trimming took 3 bases from V and 4 from J; bases not matched to a gene: 9. CDR3 protein: CASSFPAGQGGTGELFF. The CDR3 nucleotides are TGTGCCAGCAGTTTCCCCGCGGGACAGGGTGGCACCGGGGAGCTGTTTTTT. The full variable domain, with the rest looked up from reference TRBV28 and TRBJ2-2, is DVKVTQSSRYLVKRTGEKVFLECVQDMDHENMFWYRQDPGLGLRLIYFSYDVKMKEKGDIPEGYSVSREKKERFSLILESASTNQTSMYLCASSFPAGQGGTGELFFGEGSRLTVL.

This clone was counted a single time. The chain couples TRBV7-2 to TRBJ2-7, with D perhaps matching TRBD1 (5 bases). This CDR3 is 14 amino acids long. V lost 6 bases and J 0 bases, leaving 12 bases between the germline ends. Germline-derived CDR1 and CDR2 are SGHTA and FQGNSA. This chain's CDR3 is CASRPDRSSYEQYF. The CDR3 DNA is TGTGCCAGCAGGCCCGACAGAAGCTCCTACGAGCAGTACTTC.

J is TRBJ1-2 and V is TRBV14; D is undetermined. The germline V gene encodes CDR1 SGHDN and CDR2 FVKESK. Trimming removed 4 bases at V and 1 base at J, with 13 bases between. CDR3 size: 15 residues. The CDR3 is CASSPIDGLNYGYTF. The CDR3, as DNA: TGTGCCAGCAGCCCCATCGACGGGCTTAACTATGGCTACACCTTC.

The J gene is TRBJ2-5, the V gene TRBV19, with no clear D. Deletions cut 1 base from V and 5 bases from J, with 5 bases between. This CDR3 spans 12 amino acids. CDR1 and CDR2 (germline): LNHDA, SQIVND (reference sequence). The CDR3 nucleotides read TGTGCCAGTAGTATAGGGATGGAGACCCAGTACTTC. It encodes CASSIGMETQYF.

The chain carries TRBV19 and TRBJ1-5; D gene uncertain. The CDR3 is made up of 16 amino acids. V gave up 5 bases and J gave up 2 bases, with 16 bases separating them. Per germline, CDR1 LNHDA and CDR2 SQIVND (reference sequence). The CDR3 loop is CASSYGIGGRNQPQHF. The CDR3 nucleotides are TGTGCCAGTAGTTACGGGATAGGCGGACGCAATCAGCCCCAGCATTTT. Based on the CDR3 plus reference TRBV19 and TRBJ1-5, the full variable domain is DGGITQSPKYLFRKEGQNVTLSCEQNLNHDAMYWYRQDPGQGLRLIYYSQIVNDFQKGDIAEGYSVSREKKESFPLTVTSAQKNPTAFYLCASSYGIGGRNQPQHFGDGTRLSIL.

This clone was seen only a few times. J is TRBJ1-1 and V is TRBV29-1; possibly TRBD1 for D (5 bases). The ends were cut back, 6 bases at V and 1 base at J, with 15 bases in the middle. This CDR3 spans 14 amino acids. CDR1 is SQVTM, CDR2 ANQGSEA, per germline. The CDR3 region has the DNA TGCAGCGTCATTACCCTGGGGGGGAACACTGAAGCTTTCTTT. Protein sequence: CSVITLGGNTEAFF.